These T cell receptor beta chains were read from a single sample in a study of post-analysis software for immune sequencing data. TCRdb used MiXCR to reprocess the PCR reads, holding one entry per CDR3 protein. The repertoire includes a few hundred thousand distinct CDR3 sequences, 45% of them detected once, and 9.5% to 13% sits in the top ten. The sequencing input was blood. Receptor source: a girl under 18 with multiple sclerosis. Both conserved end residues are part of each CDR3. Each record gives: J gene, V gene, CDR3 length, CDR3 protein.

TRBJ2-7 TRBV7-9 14 CASSTSAQLYEQYF
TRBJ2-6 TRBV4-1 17 CASTPGLLRAGANVLTF
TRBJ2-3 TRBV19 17 CASSMTSGRTNGNTQYF
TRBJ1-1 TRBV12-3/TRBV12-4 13 CASSFGGATEAFF
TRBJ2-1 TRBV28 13 CASSHGTSNEQFF
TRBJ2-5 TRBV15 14 CATSRVGSSNEQYF
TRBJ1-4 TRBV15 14 CATSPVQGNEKLFF
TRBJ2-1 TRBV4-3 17 CASSQFETSGRGNEQFF
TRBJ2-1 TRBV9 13 CASSYLGGNEQFF
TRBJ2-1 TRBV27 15 CASSYYYGETNEQFF
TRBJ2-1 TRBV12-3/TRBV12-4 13 CASSFPGGNEQFF
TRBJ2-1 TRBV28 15 CASSRTSDHYNEQFF
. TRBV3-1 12 CASSHTAGEQYF
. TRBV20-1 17 CSARDPTRDSWRGTQYF
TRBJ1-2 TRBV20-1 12 CSARPGYFGYTF
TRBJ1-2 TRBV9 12 CASSGTVEGYTF
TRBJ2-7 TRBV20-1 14 CSGVPRDNRYEQYF